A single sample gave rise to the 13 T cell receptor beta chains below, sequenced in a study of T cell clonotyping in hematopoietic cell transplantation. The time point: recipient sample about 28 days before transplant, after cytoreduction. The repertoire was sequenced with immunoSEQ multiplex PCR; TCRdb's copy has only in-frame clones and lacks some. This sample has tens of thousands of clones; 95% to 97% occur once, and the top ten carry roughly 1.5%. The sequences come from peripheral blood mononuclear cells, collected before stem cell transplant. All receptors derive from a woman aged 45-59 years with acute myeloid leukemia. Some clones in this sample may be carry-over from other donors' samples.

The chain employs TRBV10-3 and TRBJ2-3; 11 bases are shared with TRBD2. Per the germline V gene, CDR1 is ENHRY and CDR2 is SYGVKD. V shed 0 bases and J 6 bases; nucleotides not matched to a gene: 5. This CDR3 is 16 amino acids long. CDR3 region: CAISESSSGGMDTQYF. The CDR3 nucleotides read TGTGCCATCAGTGAGTCCTCTAGCGGGGGGATGGATACGCAGTATTTT.

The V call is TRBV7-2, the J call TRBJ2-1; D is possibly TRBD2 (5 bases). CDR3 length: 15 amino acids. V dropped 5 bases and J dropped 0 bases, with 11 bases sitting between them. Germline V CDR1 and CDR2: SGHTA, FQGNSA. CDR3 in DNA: TGTGCCAGCAGCCTTAAGCGGAGCTCCTACAATGAGCAGTTCTTC. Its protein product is CASSLKRSSYNEQFF.

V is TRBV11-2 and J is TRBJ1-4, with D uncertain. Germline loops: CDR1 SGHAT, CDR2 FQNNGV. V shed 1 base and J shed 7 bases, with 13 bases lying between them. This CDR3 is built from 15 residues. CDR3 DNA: TGTGCCAGCAGCTTAGGGCCAATCCGGAGTGAAAAACTGTTTTTT. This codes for CASSLGPIRSEKLFF.

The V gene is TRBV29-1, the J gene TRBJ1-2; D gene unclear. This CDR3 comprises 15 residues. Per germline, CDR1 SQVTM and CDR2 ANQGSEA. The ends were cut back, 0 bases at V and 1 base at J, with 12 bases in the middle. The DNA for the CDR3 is TGCAGCGTTGAAGAAATGTCAAACCTTAACTATGGCTACACCTTC. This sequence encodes CSVEEMSNLNYGYTF.

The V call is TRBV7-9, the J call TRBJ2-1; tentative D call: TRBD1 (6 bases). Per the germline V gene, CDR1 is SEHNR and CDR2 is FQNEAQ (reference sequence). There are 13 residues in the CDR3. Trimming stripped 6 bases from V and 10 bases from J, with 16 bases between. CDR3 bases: TGTGCCAGCAGTAAGTACAGGGAGTGGGAGCAGTTCTTC. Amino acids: CASSKYREWEQFF.

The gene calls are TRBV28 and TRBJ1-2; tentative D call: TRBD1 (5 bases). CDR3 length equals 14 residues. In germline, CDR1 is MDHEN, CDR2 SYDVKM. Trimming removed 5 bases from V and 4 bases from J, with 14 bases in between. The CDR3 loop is CASSTQGFVYGYTF. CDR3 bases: TGTGCCAGCAGTACCCAGGGTTTTGTCTATGGCTACACCTTC.

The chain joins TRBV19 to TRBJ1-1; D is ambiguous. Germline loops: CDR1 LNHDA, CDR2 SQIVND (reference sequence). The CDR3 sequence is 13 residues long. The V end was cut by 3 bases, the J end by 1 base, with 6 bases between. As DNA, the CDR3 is TGTGCCAGTAGTATGTTAGGGAACACTGAAGCTTTCTTT. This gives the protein CASSMLGNTEAFF. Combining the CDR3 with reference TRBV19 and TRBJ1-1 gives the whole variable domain DGGITQSPKYLFRKEGQNVTLSCEQNLNHDAMYWYRQDPGQGLRLIYYSQIVNDFQKGDIAEGYSVSREKKESFPLTVTSAQKNPTAFYLCASSMLGNTEAFFGQGTRLTVV.

The CDR3 region is CASSDRLGDTQYF. The CDR3, as DNA: TGCGCCAGCAGCGACAGGTTGGGGGATACGCAGTATTTT. This chain uses TRBV5-1 with TRBJ2-3, with a tentative D call TRBD1 (6 bases). Germline CDR1 is SGHRS and CDR2 is YFSETQ. The CDR3 extends over 13 amino acids. Trimming took 4 bases from V and 6 from J, leaving 12 bases between them. The full variable domain, completed using reference TRBV5-1 and TRBJ2-3, is KAGVTQTPRYLIKTRGQQVTLSCSPISGHRSVSWYQQTPGQGLQFLFEYFSETQRNKGNFPGRFSGRQFSNSRSEMNVSTLELGDSALYLCASSDRLGDTQYFGPGTRLTVL.

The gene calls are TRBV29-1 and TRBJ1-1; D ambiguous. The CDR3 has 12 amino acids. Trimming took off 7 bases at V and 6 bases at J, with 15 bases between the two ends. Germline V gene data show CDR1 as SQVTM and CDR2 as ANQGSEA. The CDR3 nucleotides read TGCAGCGCCAGCACGTCTGGTTCTGAAGCTTTCTTT. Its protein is CSASTSGSEAFF.

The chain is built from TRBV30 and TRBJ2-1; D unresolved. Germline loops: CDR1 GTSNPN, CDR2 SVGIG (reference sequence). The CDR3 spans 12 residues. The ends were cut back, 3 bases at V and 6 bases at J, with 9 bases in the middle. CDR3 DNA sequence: TGTGCCTGGAGCGCGTACGCCAATGAGCAGTTCTTC. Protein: CAWSAYANEQFF.

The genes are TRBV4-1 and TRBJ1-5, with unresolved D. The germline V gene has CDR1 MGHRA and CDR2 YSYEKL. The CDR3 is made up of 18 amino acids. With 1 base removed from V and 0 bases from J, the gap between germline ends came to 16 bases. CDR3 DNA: TGCGCCAGCAGCCAAGTTGGTGCAGGAAAGGGTAGCAATCAGCCCCAGCATTTT. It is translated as CASSQVGAGKGSNQPQHF.

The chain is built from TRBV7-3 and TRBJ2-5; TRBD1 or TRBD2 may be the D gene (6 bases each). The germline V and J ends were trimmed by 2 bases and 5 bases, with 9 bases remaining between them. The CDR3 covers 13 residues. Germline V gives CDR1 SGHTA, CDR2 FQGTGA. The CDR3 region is CASSLGGRETQYF. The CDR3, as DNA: TGTGCCAGCAGCTTAGGGGGGCGGGAGACCCAGTACTTC.

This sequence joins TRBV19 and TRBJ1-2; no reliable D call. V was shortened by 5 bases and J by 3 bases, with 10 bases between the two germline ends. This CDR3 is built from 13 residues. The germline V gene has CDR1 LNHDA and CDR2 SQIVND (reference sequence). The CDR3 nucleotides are TGTGCCAGTAGTCGAGGGTTATACTATGGCTACACCTTC. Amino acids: CASSRGLYYGYTF.